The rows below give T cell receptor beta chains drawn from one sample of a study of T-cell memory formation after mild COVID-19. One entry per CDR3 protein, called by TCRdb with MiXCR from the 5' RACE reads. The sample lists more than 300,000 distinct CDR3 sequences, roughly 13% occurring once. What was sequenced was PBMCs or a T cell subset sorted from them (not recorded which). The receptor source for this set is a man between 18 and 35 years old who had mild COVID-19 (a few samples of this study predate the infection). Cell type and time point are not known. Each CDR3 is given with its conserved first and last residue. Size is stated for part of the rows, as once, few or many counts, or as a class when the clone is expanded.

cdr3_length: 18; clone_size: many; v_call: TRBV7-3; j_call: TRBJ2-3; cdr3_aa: CASSRTPTRGIGTDTQYF
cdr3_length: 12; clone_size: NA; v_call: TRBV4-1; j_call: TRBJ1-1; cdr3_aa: CASSPPAGEAFF
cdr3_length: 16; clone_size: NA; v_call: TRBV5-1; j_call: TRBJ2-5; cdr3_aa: CATSITSGGREETQYF
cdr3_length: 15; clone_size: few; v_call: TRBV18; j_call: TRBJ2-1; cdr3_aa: CASSTSGATYNEQFF
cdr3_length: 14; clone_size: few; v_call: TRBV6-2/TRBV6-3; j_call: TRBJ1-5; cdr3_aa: CASSSRGQGEPQHF
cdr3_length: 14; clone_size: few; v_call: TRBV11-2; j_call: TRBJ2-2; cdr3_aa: CASSSTSATGELFF
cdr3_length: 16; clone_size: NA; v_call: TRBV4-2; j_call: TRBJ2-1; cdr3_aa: CASSSEPRVDNNEQFF
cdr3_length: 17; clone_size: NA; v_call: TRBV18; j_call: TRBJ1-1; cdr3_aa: CASSLNQWGLGGTEAFF
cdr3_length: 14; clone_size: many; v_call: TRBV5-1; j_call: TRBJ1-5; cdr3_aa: CASSLAGGNQPQHF
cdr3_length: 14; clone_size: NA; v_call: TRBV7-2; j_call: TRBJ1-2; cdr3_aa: CASTLRGPNYGYTF
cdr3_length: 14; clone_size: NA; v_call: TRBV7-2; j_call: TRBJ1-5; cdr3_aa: CASSLAQGDQPQHF
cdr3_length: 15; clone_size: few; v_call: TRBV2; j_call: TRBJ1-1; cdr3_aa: CASTGTGGGNTEAFF
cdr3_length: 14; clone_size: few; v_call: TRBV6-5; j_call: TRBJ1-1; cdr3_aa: CASSTDRAGTEAFF
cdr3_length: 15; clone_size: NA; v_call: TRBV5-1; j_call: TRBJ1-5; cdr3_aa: CASSPGQGDNQPQHF
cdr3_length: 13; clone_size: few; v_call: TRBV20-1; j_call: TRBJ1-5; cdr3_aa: CSARAHEGQPQHF
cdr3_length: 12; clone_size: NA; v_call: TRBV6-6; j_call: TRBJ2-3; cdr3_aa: CASSPPGVTQYF
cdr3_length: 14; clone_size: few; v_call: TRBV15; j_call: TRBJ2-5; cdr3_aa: CATRRRRGEETQYF
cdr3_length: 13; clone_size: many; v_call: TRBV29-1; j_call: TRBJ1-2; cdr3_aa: CSGSEGQAYGYTF
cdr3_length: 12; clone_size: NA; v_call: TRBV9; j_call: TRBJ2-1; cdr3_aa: CASSVGSYEQFF
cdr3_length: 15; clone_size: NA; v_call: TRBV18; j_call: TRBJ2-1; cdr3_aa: CASSPPRTTYNEQFF
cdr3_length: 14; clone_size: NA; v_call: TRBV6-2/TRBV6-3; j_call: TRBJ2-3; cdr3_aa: CASRITGGTDTQYF
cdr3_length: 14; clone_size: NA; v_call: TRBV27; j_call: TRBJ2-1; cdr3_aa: CASSRAGEYNEQFF
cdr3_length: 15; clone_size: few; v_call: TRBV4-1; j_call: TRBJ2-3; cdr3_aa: CASSQSFAGPDTQYF
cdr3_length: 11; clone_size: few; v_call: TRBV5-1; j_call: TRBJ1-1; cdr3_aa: CASRSGFGAFF
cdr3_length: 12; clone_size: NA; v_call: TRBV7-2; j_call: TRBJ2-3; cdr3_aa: CASSLIGDTQYF
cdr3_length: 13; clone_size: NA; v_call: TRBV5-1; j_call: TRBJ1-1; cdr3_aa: CASSLTGMIEAFF
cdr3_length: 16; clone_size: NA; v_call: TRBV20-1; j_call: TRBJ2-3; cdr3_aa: CSAPHAGRSPEDTQYF
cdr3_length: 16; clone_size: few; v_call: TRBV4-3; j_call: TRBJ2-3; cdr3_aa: CASSQESAGVGDTQYF